The 27 T cell receptor beta chains reported below all come from one sample, sequenced in a study of OX40 agonist ivuxolimab in advanced cancers. Produced via immunoSEQ multiplex PCR; TCRdb's table is partial and in-frame only. The table has 15,000 to 25,000 clones, approximately 77% seen once. Sequences were derived from CD4+ or CD8+ T cells sorted from blood, sampled in a trial of the OX40 agonist ivuxolimab. Receptors originate from an adult with an advanced solid tumor such as melanoma, head and neck, liver or kidney cancer.

The rearrangement links TRBV4-2 to TRBJ2-2; D gene uncertain. V was trimmed by 0 bases and J by 6 bases, leaving 11 bases between them. The germline CDR1 and CDR2 sequences are LGHNA and YNFKEQ. The CDR3 totals 15 residues. DNA of the CDR3: TGTGCCAGCAGCCAAGATTCGAGTATCTCCGGGGAGCTGTTTTTT. Protein sequence: CASSQDSSISGELFF.

This clone was seen a single time. The chain employs TRBV19 and TRBJ2-1; D is uncertain. This CDR3 has 13 amino acids. Germline CDR1 is LNHDA and CDR2 is SQIVND (reference sequence). Trimming shortened V by 1 base and J by 3 bases, and 4 bases separated the two germline ends. DNA of the CDR3: TGTGCCAGTAGTATAGGGGTCTACAATGAGCAGTTCTTC. It is translated as CASSIGVYNEQFF.

The chain employs TRBV11-2 and TRBJ2-1; the D gene is possibly TRBD1 (6 bases). CDR3 length equals 12 residues. V was shortened by 4 bases and J by 8 bases, with 9 bases between the two germline ends. Per germline, CDR1 SGHAT and CDR2 FQNNGV. This CDR3 is CASSYHRDEQFF. The CDR3, as DNA: TGTGCCAGCAGCTACCACAGGGATGAGCAGTTCTTC. The full variable domain, with the rest looked up from reference TRBV11-2 and TRBJ2-1, is EAGVAQSPRYKIIEKRQSVAFWCNPISGHATLYWYQQILGQGPKLLIQFQNNGVVDDSQLPKDRFSAERLKGVDSTLKIQPAKLEDSAVYLCASSYHRDEQFFGPGTRLTVL.

As regards this clone: One base away lies a much larger clone, so this may be a sequencing read error. Within the sample, other DNA sequences also encode this same CDR3. The rearrangement joins TRBV7-2 to TRBJ2-7; 12 nucleotides line up with TRBD2. V lost 3 bases, J lost 3 bases, and 6 bases stayed unmatched. There are 16 residues in the CDR3. Germline CDR1 reads SGHTA; CDR2 reads FQGNSA. Here the CDR3 DNA reads TGTGCCAGCAGCTTTCGACTAGCGGGAGAGGTCTACGAGCAGTACTTC. Its translation: CASSFRLAGEVYEQYF. Full variable domain (remainder filled in from reference TRBV7-2 and TRBJ2-7): GAGVSQSPSNKVTEKGKDVELRCDPISGHTALYWYRQSLGQGLEFLIYFQGNSAPDKSGLPSDRFSAERTGGSVSTLTIQRTQQEDSAVYLCASSFRLAGEVYEQYFGPGTRLTVT.

The genes are TRBV7-9 and TRBJ1-5; 11 bases match TRBD1. The CDR3 totals 16 residues. CDR1 and CDR2 (germline): SEHNR, FQNEAQ (reference sequence). V lost 5 bases, J lost 4 bases, and 7 bases stayed unmatched. CDR3: CASSAGQGAVNQPQHF. The CDR3 DNA is TGTGCCAGCAGCGCCGGACAGGGGGCGGTGAATCAGCCCCAGCATTTT.

The J gene is TRBJ2-5, the V gene TRBV7-9, with D perhaps TRBD1 (5 bases). The CDR3 covers 14 residues. With 0 bases removed from V and 2 bases from J, the gap between germline ends came to 7 bases. Germline V lookup: CDR1 SEHNR, CDR2 FQNEAQ (reference sequence). This CDR3 is CASSLARGQETQYF. The CDR3 DNA follows: TGTGCCAGCAGCTTAGCAAGGGGACAAGAGACCCAGTACTTC.

This clone was seen just once. CDR3 protein: CASSVAGQAEQYF. The CDR3 coding sequence is TGTGCCAGCAGCGTAGCGGGACAGGCCGAGCAGTACTTC. J is TRBJ2-7 and V is TRBV9; TRBD1 matches 8 bases. The germline CDR1 and CDR2 sequences are SGDLS and YYNGEE. The CDR3 is 13 residues long. The junction had 2 bases not matched to a gene; V was cut back by 0 bases and J by 6 bases.

The table lists this clone with a few counts. The V and J genes are TRBV27 and TRBJ2-3; 7 bases map to TRBD2. The CDR3 contains 15 residues. CDR1 MNHEY and CDR2 SMNVEV come from the germline V gene (reference sequence). Trimming removed 7 bases from V and 6 bases from J; junction bases left unmatched: 13. CDR3 sequence (DNA): TGTGCCAGCACCGCTCGGGCGGGAGTAGGGGATACGCAGTATTTT. Translated: CASTARAGVGDTQYF.

This clone was detected a few times. J is TRBJ2-5 and V is TRBV7-2, with D perhaps TRBD1 (6 bases). V shed 2 bases and J shed 0 bases, with 22 bases lying between them. The length of the CDR3 is 19 residues. Germline-derived CDR1 and CDR2 are SGHTA and FQGNSA. The CDR3: CASSLFGELFGQYQETQYF. Written as DNA, the CDR3 is TGTGCCAGCAGCTTATTCGGAGAACTCTTCGGACAGTACCAAGAGACCCAGTACTTC.

This clone has just one count. The chain is built from TRBV5-6 and TRBJ1-2, with TRBD1 identical over 8 bases. V dropped 4 bases and J dropped 4; count of bases not matched to a gene: 12. This CDR3 region has 16 residues. Germline values: CDR1 SGHDT, CDR2 YYEEEE. The chain's CDR3 is CASSEPGQVFSYGYTF. CDR3 coding DNA: TGTGCCAGCAGCGAGCCGGGACAGGTTTTCTCCTATGGCTACACCTTC. Drawing the rest from reference TRBV5-6 and TRBJ1-2, the complete variable domain is DAGVTQSPTHLIKTRGQQVTLRCSPKSGHDTVSWYQQALGQGPQFIFQYYEEEERQRGNFPDRFSGHQFPNYSSELNVNALLLGDSALYLCASSEPGQVFSYGYTFGSGTRLTVV.

With regard to this clone: This likely reflects a read error, since a far larger clone is one base away. The V and J genes are TRBV11-2 and TRBJ2-7; 10 nucleotides align to TRBD2. The CDR3 is 16 amino acids. V lost 2 bases and J lost 3; bases outside the gene matches: 7. CDR1 and CDR2 (germline): SGHAT, FQNNGV. DNA for the CDR3: TGTGCCAGCAGCTTACTAGCGGGAGCGTTGGGCTACGAGCAGTACTTC. This translates into CASSLLAGALGYEQYF. Combining the CDR3 with reference TRBV11-2 and TRBJ2-7 gives the whole variable domain EAGVAQSPRYKIIEKRQSVAFWCNPISGHATLYWYQQILGQGPKLLIQFQNNGVVDDSQLPKDRFSAERLKGVDSTLKIQPAKLEDSAVYLCASSLLAGALGYEQYFGPGTRLTVT.

The V and J genes are TRBV6-5 and TRBJ2-7, with D possibly matching TRBD1 (5 bases). The CDR3 spans 11 residues. Germline CDR1 and CDR2: MNHEY and SVGAGI. Trimming shortened V by 6 bases and J by 5 bases, and 8 bases separated the two germline ends. The CDR3, as DNA: TGTGCCAGCAGAGTAGGGGACGAGCAGTACTTC. It specifies CASRVGDEQYF.

This clone was counted a few times. Other DNA sequences from this sample encode an identical CDR3 as well. This sequence joins TRBV5-1 and TRBJ1-1; possibly TRBD1 for D (6 bases). V was clipped by 4 bases and J by 1 base, with 8 bases between them. CDR3 length: 13 residues. In germline, CDR1 is SGHRS, CDR2 YFSETQ. The CDR3 region has the DNA TGCGCCAGCAGCCTGGACAGGAACACTGAAGCTTTCTTT. The encoded protein is CASSLDRNTEAFF.

In DNA, the CDR3 is TGTGCCAGCAGCCTCGCCGGGACAGGGGATGATGCAACTAATGAAAAACTGTTTTTT. It encodes CASSLAGTGDDATNEKLFF. The chain carries TRBV9 and TRBJ1-4; 10 bases are a match to TRBD1. The CDR3 consists of 19 residues. Germline lookup yields CDR1 SGDLS and CDR2 YYNGEE. Trimming at V came to 4 bases and at J to 0 bases, leaving 12 bases not matched to a gene. Full variable domain (missing parts from reference TRBV9 and TRBJ1-4): DSGVTQTPKHLITATGQRVTLRCSPRSGDLSVYWYQQSLDQGLQFLIQYYNGEERAKGNILERFSAQQFPDLHSELNLSSLELGDSALYFCASSLAGTGDDATNEKLFFGSGTQLSVL.

The chain combines TRBV5-4 with TRBJ2-5; D may be TRBD1 (6 bases). From germline, CDR1 is SGHNT and CDR2 YYREEE (reference sequence). V was clipped by 2 bases and J by 5 bases, with 10 bases between them. CDR3 length: 13 amino acids. The CDR3 loop is CASSLGGRETQYF. The DNA of the CDR3 is TGTGCCAGCAGCTTAGGGGGAAGGGAGACCCAGTACTTC.

This clone was seen once. The chain carries TRBV19 and TRBJ1-5; 8 nucleotides line up with TRBD1. The CDR3 is 14 amino acids. Germline V gives CDR1 LNHDA, CDR2 SQIVND (reference sequence). J gave up 6 bases and V 7 bases, and 8 bases lay outside the gene matches. DNA for the CDR3: TGTGCCAGTAATTCAGCAGGGGGCGGTCAGCCCCAGCATTTT. Its translation is CASNSAGGGQPQHF. The full variable domain, rest sourced from reference TRBV19 and TRBJ1-5, is DGGITQSPKYLFRKEGQNVTLSCEQNLNHDAMYWYRQDPGQGLRLIYYSQIVNDFQKGDIAEGYSVSREKKESFPLTVTSAQKNPTAFYLCASNSAGGGQPQHFGDGTRLSIL.

This chain uses TRBV21-1 with TRBJ1-2; the D call in the table, TRBD1, was not verified against the DNA. TRBV21-1 is deemed a pseudogene. The CDR3 length is 15 residues. In DNA form, the CDR3 reads TGTGCCAGGGGGCCCGACATAGCAACTAACTATGGCTACACCTTC. As protein: CARGPDIATNYGYTF.

This chain uses TRBV28 with TRBJ2-2; 8 nucleotides align to TRBD1. Germline values: CDR1 MDHEN, CDR2 SYDVKM. The CDR3 has 16 residues. Trimming removed 5 bases from V and 4 bases from J; junction bases left unmatched: 9. This chain's CDR3 is CASSPPDRVGTGELFF. In DNA, the CDR3 is TGTGCCAGCAGTCCCCCGGACAGGGTAGGCACCGGGGAGCTGTTTTTT.

The chain joins TRBV7-9 to TRBJ2-7, with D tentatively TRBD1 (6 bases). CDR3 length equals 12 residues. The V end lost 5 bases, the J end lost 6 bases, and 11 bases lay between the germline ends. Germline V gives CDR1 SEHNR, CDR2 FQNEAQ (reference sequence). CDR3 region: CASSNYRAEQYF. The DNA for the CDR3 is TGTGCCAGCAGCAACTACAGGGCCGAGCAGTACTTC.

Written as DNA, the CDR3 is TGTGCCAGCAGCCAGGGGACAGGGAACACTGAAGCTTTCTTT. It yields the protein CASSQGTGNTEAFF. The chain uses TRBV28 and TRBJ1-1; 8 bases agree with TRBD1. J gave up 1 base and V 6 bases, and 4 bases lay outside the gene matches. This CDR3 contains 14 residues. CDR1 and CDR2 (germline): MDHEN, SYDVKM.

The chain joins TRBV30 to TRBJ1-2, with unresolved D. The CDR3 contains 14 residues. V was shortened by 1 base and J by 4 bases, with 13 bases between the two germline ends. Germline values: CDR1 GTSNPN, CDR2 SVGIG (reference sequence). CDR3 DNA: TGTGCCTGGAGTGGATTCAGGAACCTCTATGGCTACACCTTC. Translated: CAWSGFRNLYGYTF.

This chain connects TRBV19 to TRBJ2-7; TRBD1 aligns across 9 bases. CDR1 is LNHDA, CDR2 SQIVND, per germline (reference sequence). The ends lost 3 bases at V and 6 bases at J; junction bases unmatched: 3. The CDR3 spans 13 residues. The CDR3 loop reads CASSMGQGTEQYF. CDR3 coding DNA: TGTGCCAGTAGTATGGGACAGGGAACCGAGCAGTACTTC.

The chain uses TRBV2 and TRBJ2-3; tentatively, D is TRBD2 (6 bases). The ends were cut back, 4 bases at V and 0 bases at J, with 23 bases in the middle. Germline assignment: CDR1 SNHLY and CDR2 FYNNEI. This CDR3 comprises 19 residues. The CDR3 sequence is CASSAPGAGFPASTDTQYF. The CDR3 region has the DNA TGTGCCAGCAGTGCACCTGGAGCGGGTTTTCCCGCCAGCACAGATACGCAGTATTTT.

The rearrangement joins TRBV4-1 to TRBJ1-2; TRBD1 matches 7 bases. The CDR3 contains 15 residues. CDR1 MGHRA and CDR2 YSYEKL come from the germline V gene. With 0 bases clipped from V and 2 bases from J, the junction kept 3 bases outside the gene matches. The CDR3 here is CASSQETGRNYGYTF. CDR3 DNA sequence: TGCGCCAGCAGCCAAGAGACAGGGCGGAACTATGGCTACACCTTC.

About this clone: Relative to the germline gene, one junction end is altered; a read error may explain this. The rearrangement joins TRBV11-2 to TRBJ2-2, with 8 bases lining up with TRBD1. CDR3 length: 15 amino acids. Germline V gene sequence: CDR1 SGHAT, CDR2 FQNNGV. CDR3 region: CASSQGTGDTGELFF. The DNA for the CDR3 is TGCGCCAGCAGCCAGGGGACAGGAGACACCGGGGAGCTGTTTTTT.

The V gene is TRBV4-1, the J gene TRBJ2-5, with D possibly matching TRBD2 (5 bases). Germline V gene sequence: CDR1 MGHRA, CDR2 YSYEKL. The CDR3 has 15 amino acids. The V and J ends lost 4 bases and 5 bases respectively, with 17 bases between them. The chain's CDR3 is CASSLEGPGEETQYF. The CDR3 DNA reads as TGCGCCAGCAGCCTAGAAGGCCCCGGGGAGGAGACCCAGTACTTC.

In its sample, this clone is medium-sized. This chain connects TRBV28 to TRBJ1-1, with unresolved D. CDR1 and CDR2 (germline): MDHEN, SYDVKM. V lost 5 bases and J lost 6, with 10 bases in between. The CDR3 loop spans 12 amino acids. CDR3 coding DNA: TGTGCCAGCAGTGTCACAATTTCTGAAGCTTTCTTT. This gives the protein CASSVTISEAFF. Filled out from reference TRBV28 and TRBJ1-1, the complete variable domain reads DVKVTQSSRYLVKRTGEKVFLECVQDMDHENMFWYRQDPGLGLRLIYFSYDVKMKEKGDIPEGYSVSREKKERFSLILESASTNQTSMYLCASSVTISEAFFGQGTRLTVV.